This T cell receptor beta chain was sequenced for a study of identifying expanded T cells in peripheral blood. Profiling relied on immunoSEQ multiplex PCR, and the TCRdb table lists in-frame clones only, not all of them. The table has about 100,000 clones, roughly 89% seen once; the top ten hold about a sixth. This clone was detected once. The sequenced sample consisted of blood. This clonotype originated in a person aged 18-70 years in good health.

CDR3 nucleotide sequence: TGTGCCAGCAGCTTGCCCGGGACTAGCGGGGGGCGCACAGATACGCAGTATTTT. This sequence encodes CASSLPGTSGGRTDTQYF. The chain links TRBV5-8 to TRBJ2-3, with 15 bases identical to TRBD2. The germline CDR1 and CDR2 sequences are SGHTS and YDEGEE. The CDR3 extends over 18 amino acids. V dropped 1 base and J dropped 1; count of bases not matched to a gene: 4.